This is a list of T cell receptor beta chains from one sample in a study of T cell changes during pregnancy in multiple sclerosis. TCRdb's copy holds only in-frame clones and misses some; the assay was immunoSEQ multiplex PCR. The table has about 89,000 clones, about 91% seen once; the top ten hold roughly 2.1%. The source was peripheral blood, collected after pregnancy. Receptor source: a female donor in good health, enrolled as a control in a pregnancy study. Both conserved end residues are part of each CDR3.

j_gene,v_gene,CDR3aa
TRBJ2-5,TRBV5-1,CASSFGLQETQYF
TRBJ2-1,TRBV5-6,CASSLGAQDEQFF
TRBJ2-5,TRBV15,CATSREGLAASQETQYF
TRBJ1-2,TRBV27,CASSLSWLGGQGIHGYTF
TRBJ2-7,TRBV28,CASSLLYRGRHEQYF
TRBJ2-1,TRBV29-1,CSVCLGLAGVYNEQFF
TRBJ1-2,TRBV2,CASSVEESGYTF
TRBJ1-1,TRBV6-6,CASSYWERQNTEAFF
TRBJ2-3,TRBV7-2,CASSYGTSGGTDTQYF
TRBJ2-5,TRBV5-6,CASTRHITSGGTQETQYF
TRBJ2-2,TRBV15,CATSTLQGRTGELFF
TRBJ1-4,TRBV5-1,CASSLAVQGLGEKLFF
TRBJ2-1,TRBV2,CASSEKTHARGEQFF
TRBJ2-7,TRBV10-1,CASSVAGGRYEQYF
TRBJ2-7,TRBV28,CASSQGLATFSSYEQYF
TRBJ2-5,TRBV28,CASSNGAWRTQYF
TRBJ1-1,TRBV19,CASSIGGSLNTEAFF
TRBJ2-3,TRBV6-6,CASSFRTGSTDTQYF
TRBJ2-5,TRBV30,CAWSLTGSSRETQYF
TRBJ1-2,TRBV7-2,CASSLVGQLAGYTF
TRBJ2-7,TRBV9,CASSASGREQYF
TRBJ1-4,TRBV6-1,CASAGGFDEKLFF
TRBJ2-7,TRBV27,CASSPRGGNYEQYF
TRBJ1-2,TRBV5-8,CASSGAGGASHYGYTF
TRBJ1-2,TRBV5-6,CASSFSRGVYGYTF
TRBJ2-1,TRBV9,CASSPPPGSYNEQFF
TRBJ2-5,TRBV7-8,CASSHSARGARMETQYF